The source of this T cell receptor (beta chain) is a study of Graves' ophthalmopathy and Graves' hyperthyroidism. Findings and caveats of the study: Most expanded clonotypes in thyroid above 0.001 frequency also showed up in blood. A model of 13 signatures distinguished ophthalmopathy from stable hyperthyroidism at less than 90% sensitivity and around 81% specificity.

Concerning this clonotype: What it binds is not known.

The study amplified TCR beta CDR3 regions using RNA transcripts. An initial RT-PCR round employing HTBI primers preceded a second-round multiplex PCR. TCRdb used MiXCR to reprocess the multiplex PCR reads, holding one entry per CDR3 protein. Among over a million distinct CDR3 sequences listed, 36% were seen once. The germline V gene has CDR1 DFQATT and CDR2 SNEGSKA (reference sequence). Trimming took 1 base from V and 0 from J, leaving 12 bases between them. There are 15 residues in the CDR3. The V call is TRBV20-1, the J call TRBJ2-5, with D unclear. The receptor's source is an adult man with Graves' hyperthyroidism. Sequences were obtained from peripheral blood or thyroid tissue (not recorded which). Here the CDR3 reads CSARGYAGDQETQYF. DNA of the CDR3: TGCAGTGCTAGAGGCTACGCTGGGGACCAAGAGACCCAGTACTTC.